This TCR beta chain was observed in a study of CD8 T cells in ankylosing spondylitis. General study results and limits: Roughly eight highly homologous variants made up a TCR beta motif that seemed to typify ankylosing spondylitis blood.

CDR3 length equals 11 residues. Germline CDR1 and CDR2: SEHNR and FQNEAQ (reference sequence). The V and J ends lost 5 bases and 7 bases respectively, with 8 bases between them. Library preparation for TCR beta used quantitative 5'-RACE with molecular barcodes. TCRdb redid the calling of the 5' RACE reads with MiXCR, one entry per CDR3 protein. The sample includes 200,000 to 250,000 distinct CDR3 sequences, 7.5% to 9.5% of them seen just once. This clonotype has ten or more counts. The antigen is unknown. The receptor's source is a female donor with ankylosing spondylitis or in good health (not recorded which). The V and J genes are TRBV7-9 and TRBJ1-1; TRBD1 might be the D (5 bases). The sample consisted of blood, either unsorted or a sorted T cell fraction (not recorded which). The CDR3 protein is CASSPGREAFF. CDR3 nucleotide sequence: TGTGCCAGCAGCCCAGGGCGTGAAGCTTTCTTT.